Following are 10 T cell receptor beta chains from one sample sequenced in a study of vaccination and CD4 T cells after COVID-19. Treatment: roughly ten-day PBMC culture with coronavirus spike peptide pools or control peptides (ViraFEST assay). For these TCRs, the target antigens are not known. The Oncomine TCR Beta short-read assay was what sequenced the DNA obtained from cultured CD4+ T cells. One entry per CDR3 protein results from TCRdb running MiXCR on the PCR reads. The sample holds about 14,000 distinct CDR3 sequences, about 50% seen once. The source was CD4+ T cells from blood, cultured in vitro, collected before SARS-CoV-2 vaccination. These receptors were taken from a human donor who had recovered from COVID-19.

In its sample, this clonotype ranks as medium-sized. J is TRBJ1-5 and V is TRBV2; TRBD1 matches 8 bases. V lost 1 base and J lost 10; bases outside the gene matches: 15. CDR3 length: 17 residues. CDR1 SNHLY and CDR2 FYNNEI come from the germline V gene. CDR3 DNA: TGTGCCAGCAGTGAAGATCAGGGCAGGGGGCTCCGGAATCCCCAGCATTTT. It encodes CASSEDQGRGLRNPQHF.

The rearrangement joins TRBV20-1 to TRBJ1-5; no clear D. Germline V gene lookup returns CDR1 DFQATT and CDR2 SNEGSKA (reference sequence). The V and J ends lost 2 bases and 3 bases respectively, with 11 bases between them. This CDR3 has 14 residues. CDR3 protein: CSARSLFLNQPQHF. CDR3 DNA sequence: TGCAGTGCTAGATCGCTCTTCCTCAATCAGCCCCAGCATTTT.

This clonotype has a handful of counts. The chain joins TRBV7-2 to TRBJ2-5, with a weak D call TRBD2 (6 bases). The CDR3 is 14 amino acids. The V gene's germline CDR1 is SGHTA and CDR2 FQGNSA. With 6 bases removed from V and 4 bases from J, the gap between germline ends came to 15 bases. CDR3 in DNA: TGTGCCAGCAGATGGGCTCCCGGGGGAGAGACCCAGTACTTC. It is translated as CASRWAPGGETQYF.

This clonotype was found a few times. The V gene is TRBV15, the J gene TRBJ1-1; no reliable D call. The CDR3 has 15 amino acids. Germline V gene lookup returns CDR1 LNHNV and CDR2 YYDKDF (reference sequence). Trimming removed 0 bases at V and 3 bases at J, with 11 bases between. CDR3 amino acids: CATSRDLSVDTEAFF. CDR3 nucleotides: TGTGCCACCAGCAGAGATCTGAGCGTTGACACTGAAGCTTTCTTT.

This chain links TRBV28 with TRBJ1-5; possibly TRBD1 for D (6 bases). CDR1 and CDR2 (germline): MDHEN, SYDVKM. V was trimmed by 6 bases and J by 3 bases, leaving 15 bases between them. CDR3 length equals 15 residues. The chain's CDR3 is CASSNPDRFNQPQHF. CDR3 DNA sequence: TGTGCCAGCAGCAACCCAGACAGGTTCAATCAGCCCCAGCATTTT.

In DNA, the CDR3 is TGTGCCAGCAGTCCAGGACAGGGGGCTTACTATGGCTACACCTTC. Protein: CASSPGQGAYYGYTF. The V gene is TRBV28, the J gene TRBJ1-2; 11 bases map to TRBD1. Trimming cost V 5 bases and J 3 bases; bases outside gene matches: 5. Germline assignment: CDR1 MDHEN and CDR2 SYDVKM. This CDR3 is 15 amino acids long.

The chain couples TRBV7-2 to TRBJ2-2; D is undetermined. Trimming cost V 0 bases and J 4 bases, with 6 bases left between them. This CDR3 region has 14 residues. The V gene's germline CDR1 is SGHTA and CDR2 FQGNSA. Here the CDR3 reads CASSLASATGELFF. For the CDR3, the DNA is TGTGCCAGCAGCTTAGCGTCTGCCACCGGGGAGCTGTTTTTT.

V is TRBV7-9 and J is TRBJ2-1; D ambiguous. CDR1 and CDR2 (germline): SEHNR, FQNEAQ (reference sequence). The CDR3 is 13 amino acids. V shed 5 bases and J shed 5 bases, with 10 bases lying between them. In nucleotides, the CDR3 is TGTGCCAGCAGCAGGAGCTTGGACAATGAGCAGTTCTTC. Encoded protein: CASSRSLDNEQFF.

This chain connects TRBV6-1 to TRBJ1-1; D unclear. V lost 6 bases to trimming and J lost 0 bases, with 11 bases between them. Germline CDR1 MNHNS, CDR2 SASEGT. This CDR3 comprises 14 residues. The CDR3 loop reads CASSPREVNTEAFF. Here the CDR3 DNA reads TGTGCCAGCAGCCCAAGGGAGGTGAACACTGAAGCTTTCTTT.

The rearrangement links TRBV20-1 to TRBJ2-2; the D gene is possibly TRBD1 (5 bases). Germline CDR1 DFQATT, CDR2 SNEGSKA (reference sequence). CDR3 length: 14 amino acids. The V end was cut by 5 bases, the J end by 1 base, with 11 bases between. The CDR3 region is CSAENQGNTGELFF. The CDR3 nucleotides read TGCAGTGCTGAAAATCAGGGGAACACCGGGGAGCTGTTTTTT.